This is a list of T cell receptor beta chains from one sample in a study of T cells in Graves' hyperthyroidism and ophthalmopathy. MiXCR was run by TCRdb on the multiplex PCR reads, yielding one entry per CDR3 protein. The repertoire holds fewer than 200,000 distinct CDR3 sequences, with over 7.5% as singletons. Sequenced input: blood. Every receptor here comes from a woman aged 18-29 years with Graves' hyperthyroidism that later progressed to Graves' ophthalmopathy. Both conserved end residues are part of each CDR3. A D gene is named only where the DNA matches it firmly. Clone size is stated in some rows and not others, as once, few, many or a class when expanded.

j_call clone_size v_call d_call cdr3_nt cdr3_aa
TRBJ2-7 . TRBV4-1 TRBD2 TGCGCCAGCAGCCAGATGACTACTAGCGGGAGGGCCAACGAGCAGTACTTC CASSQMTTSGRANEQYF
TRBJ2-3 few TRBV10-3 . TGTGCCATCAGTGCCCTTTCGGAACAAGCGCAGTATTTT CAISALSEQAQYF
TRBJ2-2 many TRBV10-3 TRBD2 TGTGCCACCAGCCACCAGGGACTAGCAGGCCCCACCGGGGAGCTGTTTTTT CATSHQGLAGPTGELFF
TRBJ2-3 many TRBV27 TRBD2 TGTGCCAGCAGTTTGGTCGGGAGGGGGACAGATACGCAGTATTTT CASSLVGRGTDTQYF
TRBJ2-1 many TRBV24-1 TRBD1 TGTGCCACCAGTGATACGGGACAGGGGGCCTCCTACAATGAGCAGTTCTTC CATSDTGQGASYNEQFF
TRBJ2-5 . TRBV6-1 TRBD1 TGTGCCAGCAGTGAAGTTCCGGGACAGGGAGGAGAGACCCAGTACTTC CASSEVPGQGGETQYF
TRBJ2-1 many TRBV20-1 . TGCAGTGCGCAACTAGTCGGTGAGCAGTTCTTC CSAQLVGEQFF
TRBJ2-7 . TRBV19 . TGTGCCAGTAGTGCTGGGAGTTCGTCCGAGCAGTACTTC CASSAGSSSEQYF
TRBJ1-5 . TRBV28 TRBD1 TGTGCCAGCAGTTCGCCGGGACAGGGGGTTCAGCCCCAGCATTTT CASSSPGQGVQPQHF
TRBJ2-2 few TRBV29-1 . TGCGTGATATCTTGGGGGCTGTCGAACACCGGGGAGCTGTTTTTT CVISWGLSNTGELFF
TRBJ1-1 many TRBV18 . TGTGCCAGCTCACCACCGTCGGGCATGAACACTGAAGCTTTCTTT CASSPPSGMNTEAFF
TRBJ1-2 many TRBV19 . TGTGCCAGTAGTACTCCGAGAGGGGGTGAAAACTCTAACTATGGCTACACCTTC CASSTPRGGENSNYGYTF
TRBJ1-1 many TRBV6-1 . TGTGCCAGCAGTGGCAACCGTAGGGGTAACACTGAAGCTTTCTTT CASSGNRRGNTEAFF
TRBJ2-7 many TRBV25-1 . TGTGCCAGCAGTGAGGGGGACTCGGTCGGCGAGCAGTACTTC CASSEGDSVGEQYF
TRBJ2-1 few TRBV20-1 TRBD1 TGCAGTGCAGATACAGGGGTCTCCTACAATGAGCAGTTCTTC CSADTGVSYNEQFF
TRBJ2-3 . TRBV5-8 TRBD2 TGTGCCAGCCGAAAACGGACTAGCGCGAGCACAGATACGCAGTATTTT CASRKRTSASTDTQYF
TRBJ2-5 many TRBV20-1 . TGCAGTGCCCGGGCCCCGACGGGCCAAGAGACCCAGTACTTC CSARAPTGQETQYF
TRBJ1-1 many TRBV20-1 . TGCAGTGCTAGACTACCGAATCAACTCCCGTTCCGCACTGAAGCTTTCTTT CSARLPNQLPFRTEAFF
TRBJ2-3 many TRBV6-1 . TGTGCCAGCAGTCCCAGCAGGAGCACAGATACGCAGTATTTT CASSPSRSTDTQYF
TRBJ2-1 . TRBV5-1 . TGCGCCAGCAGCTTGGAGCAGGGGACTCCCAATGAGCAGTTCTTC CASSLEQGTPNEQFF
TRBJ2-7 . TRBV5-1 . TGCGCCAGCAGCTTGGGCAGGGAGACCGAGCAGTACTTC CASSLGRETEQYF
TRBJ2-3 many TRBV7-9 . TGTGCCAGCAGAAGGGGTGGAGATACGCAGTATTTT CASRRGGDTQYF
TRBJ1-6 . TRBV11-2 . TGTGCCAGCAGCTCCGACCGGATCCTCCACTTT CASSSDRILHF
TRBJ2-1 many TRBV7-9 . TGTGCCAGCAGCTTAGCGTACAAGACCAACAATGAGCAGTTCTTC CASSLAYKTNNEQFF
TRBJ2-7 many TRBV6-2/TRBV6-3 . TGTGCCAGCAGCCAAGGGGCGACTCTGACCTACGAGCAGTACTTC CASSQGATLTYEQYF
TRBJ1-1 many TRBV2 . TGTGCCAGCGGAACCAGGGAGGACACTGAAGCTTTCTTT CASGTREDTEAFF
TRBJ2-2 . TRBV3-1 TRBD2 TGTGCCAGCAGCCAAGGACAGGCCCGCCGACTAGCGGGGGGTCTCGGGGAGCTGTTTTTT CASSQGQARRLAGGLGELFF
TRBJ2-1 few TRBV19 . TGTGCCAGTAGTAACCACAGGAACACCATTGGTGATGAGCAGTTCTTC CASSNHRNTIGDEQFF
TRBJ2-1 many TRBV18 . TGTGCCAGCTCACCAACCGTGTACAATGAGCAGTTCTTC CASSPTVYNEQFF
TRBJ2-5 many TRBV12-3/TRBV12-4 TRBD2 TGTGCCAGCAATACGGGACTAGATTTTGAGACCCAGTACTTC CASNTGLDFETQYF
TRBJ2-5 many TRBV7-8 . TGTGCCAGCACCAGGGCGGCCCAAGAGACCCAGTACTTC CASTRAAQETQYF
TRBJ2-7 many TRBV6-1 TRBD2 TGTGCCAGCAGTGCACTAGCGGGAGCTTACGAGCAGTACTTC CASSALAGAYEQYF
TRBJ2-1 many TRBV27 . TGTGCCAGCAGTTTATTAGGACGGGGGGTTAGGGGGTCCTACAATGAGCAGTTCTTC CASSLLGRGVRGSYNEQFF
TRBJ2-1 many TRBV11-3 TRBD2 TGTGCCAGCAGCCCTAGCGGGAGCTCCTACAATGAGCAGTTCTTC CASSPSGSSYNEQFF
TRBJ2-3 . TRBV19 . TGTGCCAGTAGTATCCGCCAGGACCATGTGGATACGCAGTATTTT CASSIRQDHVDTQYF
TRBJ1-1 many TRBV6-1 . TGTGCCAGCCTTGTACGTGAAGGGGGCACTGAAGCTTTCTTT CASLVREGGTEAFF
TRBJ2-2 once TRBV7-3 . . CASSLDTTWEPGSCFF
TRBJ2-1 many TRBV5-1 TRBD2 TGCGCCAGCAGCTGGGCGACTAGCGGGAGGGCCGATGAGCAGTTCTTC CASSWATSGRADEQFF
TRBJ2-7 many TRBV6-1 TRBD2 TGTGCCAGCAGTGGGCGGACTAGCGGCTTGATTTCCTACGAGCAGTACTTC CASSGRTSGLISYEQYF
TRBJ2-7 . TRBV19 . TGTGCCAGTAGTATTGGACGATTTTCCTACGAGCAGTACTTC CASSIGRFSYEQYF
TRBJ1-1 . TRBV5-4 . TGTGCCAGCAGCCAAAAACAGGGTCTCGTGAACACTGAAGCTTTCTTT CASSQKQGLVNTEAFF
TRBJ1-2 many TRBV28 . TGTGCCACCCTCCTGGGAACCATCCGCCTCTACACCTTC CATLLGTIRLYTF
TRBJ2-1 . TRBV12-3/TRBV12-4 TRBD1 TGTGCCAGCCTCCGGGACAGATACAATGAGCAGTTCTTC CASLRDRYNEQFF
TRBJ2-1 few TRBV27 TRBD1 TGTGCCAGCAGTCGGGGACAGGGGGCTGAGCAGTTCTTC CASSRGQGAEQFF
TRBJ1-4 . TRBV28 . TGTGCCAGCAGTTCGGCCAATGATAAACTGTTTTTT CASSSANDKLFF
TRBJ1-2 few TRBV28 . TGTGCCAGCACCCTTTCTGGCAGGGAGGAACAAGGCTACACCTTC CASTLSGREEQGYTF
TRBJ2-7 many TRBV6-1 TRBD1 TGTGCCAGCAGCCCCGGGACAGGGCTCGAGCAGTACTTC CASSPGTGLEQYF
TRBJ2-3 many TRBV11-3 TRBD2 TGTGCCAGCAGCTTAGATTTTTCGCGGGGGGGATCCAAGGATACGCAGTATTTT CASSLDFSRGGSKDTQYF
TRBJ2-3 few TRBV20-1 . TGCAGTGCTAGAGCCCCCGGGACTCCGACGCAGTATTTT CSARAPGTPTQYF
TRBJ1-4 many TRBV2 . TGTGCCAGCAGTGTTCAGGGGATTAATGAAAAACTGTTTTTT CASSVQGINEKLFF
TRBJ1-1 few TRBV5-6 TRBD1 TGTGCCAGCAGCCAAGAAGGTATGGGACAGGGTCCGGGAGCTTTCTTT CASSQEGMGQGPGAFF
TRBJ1-2 many TRBV2 . TGTGCCATTAAGTACGAGGGCTATGGCTACACCTTC CAIKYEGYGYTF